This T cell receptor (beta chain) was sequenced in a study of blood T cell repertoires in COVID-19. Trimming took 5 bases from V and 5 from J; bases not matched to a gene: 5. Germline-derived CDR1 and CDR2 are SEHNR and FQNEAQ (reference sequence). CDR3 length: 13 amino acids. Data came from immunoSEQ multiplex PCR; TCRdb stores just in-frame clones and leaves some out. Among about 320,000 clones listed, 70% to 90% were seen once. The chain joins TRBV7-9 to TRBJ1-2, with 7 bases matching TRBD1. Material: peripheral blood. This clonotype was obtained from a human donor in a cohort sampled during active COVID-19. CDR3: CASSPRTGYGYTF. The CDR3 DNA follows: TGTGCCAGCAGCCCCCGGACAGGATATGGCTACACCTTC.